This record looks at one TCR beta chain sequence and its context. The antigen remains undetermined. The CDR3 runs to 16 residues. Trimming at V came to 0 bases and at J to 5 bases, leaving 3 bases not matched to a gene. In germline, CDR1 is GTSNPN, CDR2 SVGIG (reference sequence). These data come from a study of beta chain features in type 1 diabetes. Study-wide results and limits: Patients' naive, central memory and Treg TCRB repertoires seemed closer to one another than those of healthy donors. Fewer junction insertions and more nucleotide deletions appeared in type 1 diabetes patients. Shorter TCRB CDR3s, moderately but significantly so, marked every one of the four CD4+ subsets in Type 1 diabetes patients. A possible short-template PCR bias applies equally to patients and controls.

Since all of the isolated RNA was reverse transcribed, expressed TCRB transcripts were what got sequenced. Only in-frame clones appear in the TCRdb table, and some are missing; sequencing was by immunoSEQ multiplex PCR. This sample carries 600,000 to 700,000 clones, roughly 12% of them seen once, and the ten largest clones take around 0.12%. Sorted cells reached over 95% purity in every population. The chain has TRBV30 and TRBJ2-5; TRBD2 aligns across 16 bases. Sample: naive CD4+ T cells from blood. The sequence came from a man aged 25-45 years with type 1 diabetes. CDR3 in DNA: TGTGCCTGGAGTGTAGGGACTAGCGGGGGGGAGGAGACCCAGTACTTC. Residues: CAWSVGTSGGEETQYF.